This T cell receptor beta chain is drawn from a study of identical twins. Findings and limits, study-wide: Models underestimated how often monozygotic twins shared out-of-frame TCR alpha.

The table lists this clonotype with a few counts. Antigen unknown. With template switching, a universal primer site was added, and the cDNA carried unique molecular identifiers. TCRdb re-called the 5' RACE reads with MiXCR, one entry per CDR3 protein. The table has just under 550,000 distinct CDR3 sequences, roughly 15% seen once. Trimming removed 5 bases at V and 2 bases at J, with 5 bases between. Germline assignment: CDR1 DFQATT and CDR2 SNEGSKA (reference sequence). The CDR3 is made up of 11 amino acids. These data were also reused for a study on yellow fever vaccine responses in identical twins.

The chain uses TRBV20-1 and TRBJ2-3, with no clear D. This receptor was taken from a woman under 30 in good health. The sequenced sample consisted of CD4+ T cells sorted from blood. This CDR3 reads CSARLTDTQYF. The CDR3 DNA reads TGCAGTGCTCGCCTCACAGATACGCAGTATTTT.